Listed here are 22 T cell receptor beta chains from one sample, sequenced in a study of naive and memory T cell subsets. Amplification of ligated cDNA took four PCR rounds with SP2 and nested alpha and beta constant primers. A single record per CDR3 protein comes from TCRdb applying MiXCR to the UMI-ligation and nested PCR reads. This sample carries around 25,000 distinct CDR3 sequences, 6% of them seen once, and the ten largest clones take 6.2%. Treatment of the sample: skin biopsy from PPD injection site in Mantoux-positive individual. An oligonucleotide containing a UMI was ligated to the 3' end of TCR cDNA. Here the sequenced sample was skin, taken from a tuberculin skin test site. Receptors originate from an adult in good health.

This clonotype was recorded many times. V is TRBV28 and J is TRBJ2-3, with 11 bases aligning to TRBD1. The V and J ends lost 3 bases and 5 bases, in that order; junction bases with no gene match: 1. The CDR3 length is 14 residues. The germline V gene has CDR1 MDHEN and CDR2 SYDVKM. The CDR3 DNA reads TGTGCCAGCAGTTTCGGGACAGGGGGAGATACGCAGTATTTT. The encoded protein is CASSFGTGGDTQYF.

This clonotype turned up a few times. This chain connects TRBV6-5 to TRBJ2-7, with 7 bases matching TRBD2. V shed 6 bases and J 1 base; nucleotides not matched to a gene: 9. This CDR3 has 15 residues. The germline V gene encodes CDR1 MNHEY and CDR2 SVGAGI. In DNA form, the CDR3 reads TGTGCCAGCAGGGTCCAGCGGGACCAGTCCTACGAGCAGTACTTC. Protein sequence: CASRVQRDQSYEQYF.

In its sample, this clonotype was seen a few times. The chain uses TRBV3-2 and TRBJ2-5. TRBV3-2 is a documented pseudogene. The CDR3 has 16 amino acids. The CDR3: CASSQDRVPRKETQYF. The CDR3 DNA follows: TGTGCCAGCAGCCAAGATAGGGTGCCGCGGAAAGAGACCCAGTACTTC.

There are many counts of this clonotype. V usage is TRBV28 and J usage is TRBJ2-7; 9 nucleotides match TRBD1. Germline loops: CDR1 MDHEN, CDR2 SYDVKM. Losses at the gene ends were 5 bases for V and 4 bases for J; bases not matched to a gene: 9. The CDR3 sequence is 15 residues long. The CDR3 sequence is CASSASGTGQYEQYF. CDR3 DNA: TGTGCCAGCAGTGCCTCCGGGACAGGGCAATACGAGCAGTACTTC. The variable domain in full, with the rest retrieved from reference TRBV28 and TRBJ2-7, is DVKVTQSSRYLVKRTGEKVFLECVQDMDHENMFWYRQDPGLGLRLIYFSYDVKMKEKGDIPEGYSVSREKKERFSLILESASTNQTSMYLCASSASGTGQYEQYFGPGTRLTVT.

This clonotype was counted between two and nine times. V usage is TRBV5-1 and J usage is TRBJ1-1, with 7 bases fitting TRBD1. CDR3 length equals 16 residues. Germline assignment: CDR1 SGHRS and CDR2 YFSETQ. V shed 4 bases, J shed 1 base, and the junction held 10 bases outside the gene matches. CDR3 bases: TGCGCCAGCAGCCCCAGACAGGGTAGGGGGAACACTGAAGCTTTCTTT. Translating it yields CASSPRQGRGNTEAFF.

This clonotype has ten or more counts. This rearrangement joins TRBV2 to TRBJ2-1; the D gene is possibly TRBD2 (6 bases). This CDR3 is built from 15 residues. Trimming shortened V by 2 bases and J by 1 base, and 9 bases separated the two germline ends. Looked up from germline, CDR1 is SNHLY and CDR2 is FYNNEI. The CDR3: CASSESGESYNEQFF. In DNA form, the CDR3 reads TGTGCCAGCAGTGAATCGGGGGAGTCCTACAATGAGCAGTTCTTC.

This clonotype came up many times. This rearrangement joins TRBV6-1 to TRBJ2-3; the match to TRBD1 covers 8 bases. CDR3 size: 13 residues. CDR1 and CDR2 from the germline V gene are MNHNS and SASEGT. Trimming at V came to 4 bases and at J to 4 bases, leaving 1 base not matched to a gene. The CDR3: CASSVQGADTQYF. The CDR3 DNA sequence: TGTGCCAGCAGTGTACAGGGGGCAGATACGCAGTATTTT.

Regarding this clonotype: A read error may explain this, as a much larger clone is one base away. V usage is TRBV6-2 or TRBV6-3 and J usage is TRBJ1-5; TRBD1 agrees at 7 bases. The CDR3 runs to 16 residues. CDR1 is MNHEY and CDR2 is SVGEGT in the germline V gene. CDR3 DNA: TGTGCCAGCAGCTTATTATGGGGACAGCCTAATCAGCCCCAGAATTTT. The encoded protein is CASSLLWGQPNQPQNF.

The chain recombines TRBV4-1 with TRBJ1-5, with D unclear. The CDR3 consists of 16 residues. Germline values: CDR1 MGHRA, CDR2 YSYEKL. The ends were cut back, 6 bases at V and 5 bases at J, with 20 bases in the middle. The CDR3 is CASRPFWGTPHQPQHF. The CDR3 DNA reads TGCGCCAGCAGACCCTTTTGGGGAACCCCACATCAGCCCCAGCATTTT.

This clonotype was seen at least ten times. The rearrangement links TRBV7-9 to TRBJ1-1; 12 bases are shared with TRBD1. CDR3 length equals 17 residues. The germline V gene has CDR1 SEHNR and CDR2 FQNEAQ (reference sequence). V lost 5 bases and J lost 1; bases outside the gene matches: 8. DNA of the CDR3: TGTGCCAGCAGCGACCGGGACAGGGGGCTTCAGAACACTGAAGCTTTCTTT. This codes for CASSDRDRGLQNTEAFF.

Many counts were recorded for this clonotype. The gene calls are TRBV20-1 and TRBJ2-1; no clear D gene. V was shortened by 6 bases and J by 3 bases, with 15 bases between the two germline ends. Germline assignment: CDR1 DFQATT and CDR2 SNEGSKA (reference sequence). The CDR3 contains 14 residues. CDR3 amino acids: CSAQEQQIYNEQFF. The CDR3 DNA follows: TGCAGTGCCCAGGAACAACAAATCTACAATGAGCAGTTCTTC.

This clonotype was observed a handful of times. The chain recombines TRBV20-1 with TRBJ1-1; D may be TRBD1 (5 bases). Germline CDR1 is DFQATT and CDR2 is SNEGSKA (reference sequence). Trimming removed 0 bases from V and 0 bases from J, with 8 bases in between. CDR3 size: 14 residues. The CDR3 DNA follows: TGCAGTGCTAGAGATACAGGTATGAACACTGAAGCTTTCTTT. Translating gives CSARDTGMNTEAFF.

This clonotype was seen ten or more times. The J gene is TRBJ1-2, the V gene TRBV28; the match to TRBD1 covers 9 bases. CDR3 length: 16 residues. The V and J ends lost 3 bases and 5 bases, in that order; junction bases with no gene match: 10. The germline CDR1 and CDR2 sequences are MDHEN and SYDVKM. The CDR3 DNA reads as TGTGCCAGCAGTTTGGACTTGGACAGGGGAGGGTATGGCTACACCTTC. Translation gives CASSLDLDRGGYGYTF.

In its sample, this clonotype was seen many times. The chain links TRBV6-5 to TRBJ2-5; 7 positions agree with TRBD1. Looked up from germline, CDR1 is MNHEY and CDR2 is SVGAGI. V shed 2 bases and J 3 bases; nucleotides not matched to a gene: 3. CDR3 size: 14 residues. This CDR3 is CASSYQDREETQYF. The CDR3 nucleotides are TGTGCCAGCAGTTACCAAGACAGGGAAGAGACCCAGTACTTC.

This clonotype was observed a few times. The chain employs TRBV2 and TRBJ2-7, with D possibly TRBD2 on 6 matching bases. V shed 7 bases and J shed 1 base, with 14 bases lying between them. The CDR3 runs 14 residues. CDR1 and CDR2 (germline): SNHLY, FYNNEI. The CDR3 spells CASTREPQSYEQYF. The DNA for the CDR3 is TGTGCCAGCACCCGGGAGCCTCAATCCTACGAGCAGTACTTC.

In this sample, this clonotype turned up many times. V gene TRBV20-1 combines with J gene TRBJ2-7; no clear D. CDR1 and CDR2 from the germline V gene are DFQATT and SNEGSKA (reference sequence). V shed 0 bases and J shed 0 bases, with 12 bases lying between them. This CDR3 spans 15 amino acids. This chain's CDR3 is CSARDMDASSYEQYF. The DNA for the CDR3 is TGCAGTGCTAGAGATATGGACGCGAGCTCCTACGAGCAGTACTTC.

The table lists this clonotype with many counts. In DNA, the CDR3 is TGTGCCAGCTCACCAATGGGCTTAACCTACGAGCAGTACTTC. This translates into CASSPMGLTYEQYF. V gene TRBV18 combines with J gene TRBJ2-7; D not certain. CDR1 KGHSH and CDR2 LQKENI come from the germline V gene. The V gene lost 2 bases and the J gene lost 2 bases, with 10 bases spanning the gap. This CDR3 has 14 residues.

To note about this clonotype: A much larger clonotype is one base distant, so this may be a read error. This rearrangement joins TRBV24-1 to TRBJ2-1; D perhaps matches TRBD1 (5 bases). The CDR3 extends over 17 amino acids. Germline CDR1 and CDR2: KGHDR and SFDVKD. V was shortened by 5 bases and J by 9 bases, with 25 bases between the two germline ends. The CDR3 reads CATSAPLGQAGRGEQFF. CDR3 DNA: TGTGCCACCAGTGCCCCCCTAGGCCAGGCAGGAAGGGGTGAGCAGTTCTTC.

This clonotype was counted at least ten times. This rearrangement joins TRBV10-3 to TRBJ2-1; 16 nucleotides align to TRBD2. This CDR3 comprises 16 residues. V gave up 5 bases and J gave up 9 bases; unmatched junction bases: 7. The germline V gene has CDR1 ENHRY and CDR2 SYGVKD. Written as DNA, the CDR3 is TGTGCCATCAGTCCGGGGACTAGCGGGAGGGGTAGTGAGCAGTTCTTC. Protein product: CAISPGTSGRGSEQFF.

The table lists this clonotype with many counts. This chain connects TRBV4-3 to TRBJ2-7; D not certain. V lost 7 bases, J lost 2 bases, and 15 bases lay in between. CDR1 LGHNA and CDR2 YSLEER come from the germline V gene. The CDR3 contains 14 residues. CDR3 DNA: TGCGCCAGCACGCCCCTGTCCGATACCTACGAGCAGTACTTC. It yields the protein CASTPLSDTYEQYF.

V gene TRBV20-1 combines with J gene TRBJ2-7; 14 positions agree with TRBD2. In germline, CDR1 is DFQATT, CDR2 SNEGSKA (reference sequence). The length of the CDR3 is 15 residues. V lost 1 base, J lost 5 bases, and 4 bases stayed unmatched. The CDR3 reads CSARVGTSGGDEQYF. CDR3 DNA sequence: TGCAGTGCTAGAGTCGGGACTAGCGGGGGAGACGAGCAGTACTTC.

This clonotype turned up a few times. This chain connects TRBV5-4 to TRBJ2-7; 7 bases agree with TRBD1. The V segment lost 7 bases and the J segment 7 bases; nucleotides outside the gene matches: 11. The V gene's germline CDR1 is SGHNT and CDR2 YYREEE (reference sequence). This CDR3 spans 13 amino acids. The CDR3 nucleotides are TGTGCCAGCGGGGCGGCACCCAGGGGGGAGCAGTACTTC. Translation: CASGAAPRGEQYF.